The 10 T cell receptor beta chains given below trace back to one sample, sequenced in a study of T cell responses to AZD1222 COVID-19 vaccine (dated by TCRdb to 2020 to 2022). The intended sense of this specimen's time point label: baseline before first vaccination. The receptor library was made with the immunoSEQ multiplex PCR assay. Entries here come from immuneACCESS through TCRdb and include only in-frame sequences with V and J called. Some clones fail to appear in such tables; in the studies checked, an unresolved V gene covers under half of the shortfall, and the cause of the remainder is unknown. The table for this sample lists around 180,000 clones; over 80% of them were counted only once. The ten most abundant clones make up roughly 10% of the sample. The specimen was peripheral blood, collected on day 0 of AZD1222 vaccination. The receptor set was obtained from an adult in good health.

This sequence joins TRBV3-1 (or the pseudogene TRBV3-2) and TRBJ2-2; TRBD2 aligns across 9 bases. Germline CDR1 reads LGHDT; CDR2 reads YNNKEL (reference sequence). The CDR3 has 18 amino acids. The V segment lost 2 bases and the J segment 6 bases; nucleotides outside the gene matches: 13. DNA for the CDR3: TGTGCCAGCAGCCAAAGGCGCGGGAGGGCCAGTAGCGCCGGGGAGCTGTTTTTT. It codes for CASSQRRGRASSAGELFF.

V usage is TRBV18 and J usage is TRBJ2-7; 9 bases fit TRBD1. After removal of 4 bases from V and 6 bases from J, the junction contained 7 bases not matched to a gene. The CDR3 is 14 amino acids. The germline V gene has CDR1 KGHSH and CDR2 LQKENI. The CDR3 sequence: CASSQIRDRAEQYV. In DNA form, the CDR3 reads TGTGCCAGCTCACAAATCCGGGACAGGGCCGAGCAGTACGTC.

CDR3 sequence reads: CASSDLTSSETQYF. The CDR3 nucleotides read TGCGCCAGCAGTGACCTTACTAGCTCGGAGACCCAGTACTTC. This rearrangement joins TRBV10-1 to TRBJ2-5; D may be TRBD2 (6 bases). CDR1 is WNHNN and CDR2 is SYGVQD in the germline V gene (reference sequence). This CDR3 has 14 amino acids. Trimming took 3 bases from V and 5 from J, leaving 13 bases between them.

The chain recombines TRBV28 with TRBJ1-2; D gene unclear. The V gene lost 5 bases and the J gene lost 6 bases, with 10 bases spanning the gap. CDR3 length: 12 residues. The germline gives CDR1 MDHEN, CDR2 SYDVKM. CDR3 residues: CASSRRLDGYTF. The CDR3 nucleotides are TGTGCCAGCAGTCGGAGATTGGATGGCTACACCTTC.

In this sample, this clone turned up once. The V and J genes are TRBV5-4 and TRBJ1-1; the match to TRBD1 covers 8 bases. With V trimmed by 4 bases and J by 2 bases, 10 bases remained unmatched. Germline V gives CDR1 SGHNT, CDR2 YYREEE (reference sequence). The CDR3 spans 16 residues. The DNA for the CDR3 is TGTGCCAGCAGCGTTGCCCCTGGACAGGGAAACACTGAAGCTTTCTTT. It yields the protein CASSVAPGQGNTEAFF.

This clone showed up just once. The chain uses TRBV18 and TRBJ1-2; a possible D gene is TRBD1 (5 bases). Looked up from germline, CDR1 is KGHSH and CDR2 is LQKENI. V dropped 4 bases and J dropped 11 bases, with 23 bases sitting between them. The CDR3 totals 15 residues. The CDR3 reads CASSLSNPDVWGYTF. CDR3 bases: TGTGCCAGCTCACTTTCCAACCCGGACGTATGGGGGTACACCTTC.

In nucleotides, the CDR3 is TGTGCCAGCAGCGTATTGGGGGCTCAGGGGGCGGCTTTCTTT. As protein: CASSVLGAQGAAFF. The chain joins TRBV9 to TRBJ1-1, with 8 bases fitting TRBD1. This CDR3 is built from 14 residues. Germline-derived CDR1 and CDR2 are SGDLS and YYNGEE. V shed 1 base, J shed 11 bases, and the junction held 10 bases outside the gene matches.

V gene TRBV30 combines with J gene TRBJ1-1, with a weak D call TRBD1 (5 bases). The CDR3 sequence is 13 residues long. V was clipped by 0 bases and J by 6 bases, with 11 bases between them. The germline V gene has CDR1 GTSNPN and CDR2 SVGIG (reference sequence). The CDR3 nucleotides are TGTGCCTGGAGTGTACCCGGGGACCCTGAAGCTTTCTTT. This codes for CAWSVPGDPEAFF.

CDR3 coding DNA: TGCGCCAGCAGCGAAACCAGGGGTTACACAACCGGGGAGCTGTTTTTT. It codes for CASSETRGYTTGELFF. The chain combines TRBV5-1 with TRBJ2-2, with D perhaps matching TRBD1 (6 bases). Germline loops: CDR1 SGHRS, CDR2 YFSETQ. Trimming shortened V by 4 bases and J by 5 bases, and 18 bases separated the two germline ends. The CDR3 covers 16 residues.

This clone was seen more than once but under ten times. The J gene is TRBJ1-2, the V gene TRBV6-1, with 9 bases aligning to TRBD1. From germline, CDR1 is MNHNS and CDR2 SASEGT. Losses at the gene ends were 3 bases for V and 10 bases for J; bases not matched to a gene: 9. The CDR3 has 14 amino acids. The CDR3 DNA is TGTGCCAGCAGTGAGGCGACAGGGGGAAACTTCTACACCTTC. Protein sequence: CASSEATGGNFYTF.